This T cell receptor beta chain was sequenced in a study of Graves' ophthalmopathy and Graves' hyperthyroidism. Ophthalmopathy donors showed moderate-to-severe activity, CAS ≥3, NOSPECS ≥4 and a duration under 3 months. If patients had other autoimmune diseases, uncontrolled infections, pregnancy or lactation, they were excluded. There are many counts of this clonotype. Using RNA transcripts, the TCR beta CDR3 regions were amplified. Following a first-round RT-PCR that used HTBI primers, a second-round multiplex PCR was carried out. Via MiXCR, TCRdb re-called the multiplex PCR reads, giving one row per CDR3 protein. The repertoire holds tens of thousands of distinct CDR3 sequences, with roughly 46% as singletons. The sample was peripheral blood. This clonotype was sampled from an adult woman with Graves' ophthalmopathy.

The CDR3, as DNA: TGCAGTGCTCAAATGTCCGGGACCTACGAGCAGTACTTC. Translating gives CSAQMSGTYEQYF. The chain recombines TRBV20-1 with TRBJ2-7; D might be TRBD2 (5 bases). V was cut by 5 bases and J by 2 bases, with 13 bases left in between. The CDR3 totals 13 residues. Germline lookup yields CDR1 DFQATT and CDR2 SNEGSKA (reference sequence).